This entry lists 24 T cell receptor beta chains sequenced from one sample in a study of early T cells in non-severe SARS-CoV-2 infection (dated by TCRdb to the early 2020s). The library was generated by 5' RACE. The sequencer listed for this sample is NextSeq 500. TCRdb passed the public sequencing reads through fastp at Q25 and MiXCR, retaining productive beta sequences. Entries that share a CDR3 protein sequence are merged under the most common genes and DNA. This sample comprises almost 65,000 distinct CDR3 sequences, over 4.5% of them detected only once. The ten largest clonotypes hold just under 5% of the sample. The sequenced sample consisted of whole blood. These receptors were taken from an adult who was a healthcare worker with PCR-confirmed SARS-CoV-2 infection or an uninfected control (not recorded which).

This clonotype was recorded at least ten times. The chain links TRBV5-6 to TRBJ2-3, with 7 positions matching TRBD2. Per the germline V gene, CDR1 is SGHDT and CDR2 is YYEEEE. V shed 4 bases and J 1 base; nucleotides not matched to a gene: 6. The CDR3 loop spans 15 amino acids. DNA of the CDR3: TGTGCCAGCAGCCCGGGCGGGGGAGGCACAGATACGCAGTATTTT. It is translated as CASSPGGGGTDTQYF.

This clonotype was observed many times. In DNA, the CDR3 is TGTGCCAGCATCAGACAGGGATCTCCGGGGGCCAACGTCCTGACTTTC. Protein product: CASIRQGSPGANVLTF. The genes are TRBV6-2 or TRBV6-3 and TRBJ2-6; the match to TRBD1 covers 7 bases. With 7 bases clipped from V and 4 bases from J, the junction kept 10 bases outside the gene matches. The CDR3 consists of 16 residues. Germline CDR1 MNHEY, CDR2 SVGEGT.

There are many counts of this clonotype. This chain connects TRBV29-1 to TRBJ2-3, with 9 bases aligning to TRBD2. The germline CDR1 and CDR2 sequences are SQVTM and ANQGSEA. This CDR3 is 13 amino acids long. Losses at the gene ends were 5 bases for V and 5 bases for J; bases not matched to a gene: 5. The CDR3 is CSVPLAGVDTQYF. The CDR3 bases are TGCAGCGTTCCTTTAGCGGGGGTAGATACGCAGTATTTT.

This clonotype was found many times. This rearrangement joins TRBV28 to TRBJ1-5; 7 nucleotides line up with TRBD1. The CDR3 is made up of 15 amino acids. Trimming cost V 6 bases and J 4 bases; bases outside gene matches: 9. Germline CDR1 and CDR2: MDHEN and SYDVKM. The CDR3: CASSRQGVLNQPQHF. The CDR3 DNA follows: TGTGCCAGCAGCAGACAGGGTGTCCTTAATCAGCCCCAGCATTTT. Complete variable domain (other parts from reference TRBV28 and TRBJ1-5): DVKVTQSSRYLVKRTGEKVFLECVQDMDHENMFWYRQDPGLGLRLIYFSYDVKMKEKGDIPEGYSVSREKKERFSLILESASTNQTSMYLCASSRQGVLNQPQHFGDGTRLSIL.

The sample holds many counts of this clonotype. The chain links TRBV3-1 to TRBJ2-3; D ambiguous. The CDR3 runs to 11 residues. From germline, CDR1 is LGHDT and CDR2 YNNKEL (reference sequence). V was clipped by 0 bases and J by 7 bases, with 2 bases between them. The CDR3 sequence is CASSQENTQYF. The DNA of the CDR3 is TGTGCCAGCAGCCAAGAAAATACGCAGTATTTT.

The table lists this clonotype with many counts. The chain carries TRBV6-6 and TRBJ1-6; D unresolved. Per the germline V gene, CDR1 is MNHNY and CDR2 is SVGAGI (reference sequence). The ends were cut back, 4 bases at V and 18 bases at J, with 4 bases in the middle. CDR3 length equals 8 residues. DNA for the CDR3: TGTGCCAGCAGTTCCCCCCACTTT. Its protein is CASSSPHF.

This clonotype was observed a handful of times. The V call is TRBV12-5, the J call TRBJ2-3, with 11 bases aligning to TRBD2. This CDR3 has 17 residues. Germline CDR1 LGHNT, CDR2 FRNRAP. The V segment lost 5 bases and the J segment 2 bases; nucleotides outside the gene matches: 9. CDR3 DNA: TGTGCTAGTGGTCTCCTGACTAGCGGGGCCATCACAGATACGCAGTATTTT. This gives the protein CASGLLTSGAITDTQYF.

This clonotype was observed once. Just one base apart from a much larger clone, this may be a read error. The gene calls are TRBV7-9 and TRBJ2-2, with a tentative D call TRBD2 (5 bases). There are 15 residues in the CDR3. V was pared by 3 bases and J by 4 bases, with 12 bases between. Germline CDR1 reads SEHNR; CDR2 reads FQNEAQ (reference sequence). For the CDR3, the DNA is TGTGCCAGCAGCTTCACCCAGGCGGGCACCGGGGAGCTGTTTTTT. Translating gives CASSFTQAGTGELFF. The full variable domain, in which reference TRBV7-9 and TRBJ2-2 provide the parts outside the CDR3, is DTGVSQNPRHKITKRGQNVTFRCDPISEHNRLYWYRQTLGQGPEFLTYFQNEAQLEKSRLLSDRFSAERPKGSFSTLEIQRTEQGDSAMYLCASSFTQAGTGELFFGEGSRLTVL.

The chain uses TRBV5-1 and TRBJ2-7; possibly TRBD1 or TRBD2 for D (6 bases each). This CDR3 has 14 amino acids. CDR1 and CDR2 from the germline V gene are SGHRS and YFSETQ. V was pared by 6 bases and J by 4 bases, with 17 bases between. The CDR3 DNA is TGCGCCAGCACTCGGGGGCAGGACGGGTACGAGCAGTACTTC. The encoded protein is CASTRGQDGYEQYF.

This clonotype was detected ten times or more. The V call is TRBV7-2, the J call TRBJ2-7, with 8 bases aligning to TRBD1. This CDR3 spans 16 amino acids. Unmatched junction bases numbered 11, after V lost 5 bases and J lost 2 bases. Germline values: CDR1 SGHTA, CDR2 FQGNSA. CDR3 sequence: CASSQSPGGLPYEQYF. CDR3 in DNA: TGTGCCAGCAGCCAATCCCCAGGGGGCCTCCCCTACGAGCAGTACTTC.

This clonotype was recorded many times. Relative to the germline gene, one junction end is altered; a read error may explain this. The CDR3 coding sequence is TGTGCCAGCAGCTTGAACCCTGAAGCTTTCTTT. As protein: CASSLNPEAFF. This rearrangement joins TRBV7-9 to TRBJ1-1; D uncertain. The germline V gene encodes CDR1 SEHNR and CDR2 FQNEAQ (reference sequence). This CDR3 contains 11 residues.

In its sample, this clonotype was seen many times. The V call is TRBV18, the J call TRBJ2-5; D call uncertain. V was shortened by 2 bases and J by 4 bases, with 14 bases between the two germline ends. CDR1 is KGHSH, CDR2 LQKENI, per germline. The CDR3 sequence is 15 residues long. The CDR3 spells CASSPSGMPGETQYF. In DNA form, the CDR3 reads TGTGCCAGCTCACCATCGGGTATGCCAGGAGAGACCCAGTACTTC.

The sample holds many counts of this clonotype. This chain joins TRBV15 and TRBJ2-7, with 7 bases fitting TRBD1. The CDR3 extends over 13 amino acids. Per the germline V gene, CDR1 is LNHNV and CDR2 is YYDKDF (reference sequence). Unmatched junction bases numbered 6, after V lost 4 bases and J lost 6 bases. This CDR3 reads CATSMTGQSEQYF. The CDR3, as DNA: TGTGCCACCAGCATGACAGGGCAAAGCGAGCAGTACTTC.

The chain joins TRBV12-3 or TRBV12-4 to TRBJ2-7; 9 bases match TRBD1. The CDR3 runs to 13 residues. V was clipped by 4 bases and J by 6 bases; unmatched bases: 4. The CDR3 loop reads CASSSGTGSEQYF. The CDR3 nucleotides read TGTGCCAGCAGTTCCGGGACAGGGAGCGAGCAGTACTTC.

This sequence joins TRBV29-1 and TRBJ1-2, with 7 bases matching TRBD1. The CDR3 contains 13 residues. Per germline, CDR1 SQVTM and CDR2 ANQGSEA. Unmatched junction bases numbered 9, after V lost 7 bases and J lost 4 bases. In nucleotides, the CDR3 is TGCAGCGCTAGGGACAGCCAGATCTATGGCTACACCTTC. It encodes CSARDSQIYGYTF. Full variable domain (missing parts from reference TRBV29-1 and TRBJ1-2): SAVISQKPSRDICQRGTSLTIQCQVDSQVTMMFWYRQQPGQSLTLIATANQGSEATYESGFVIDKFPISRPNLTFSTLTVSNMSPEDSSIYLCSARDSQIYGYTFGSGTRLTVV.

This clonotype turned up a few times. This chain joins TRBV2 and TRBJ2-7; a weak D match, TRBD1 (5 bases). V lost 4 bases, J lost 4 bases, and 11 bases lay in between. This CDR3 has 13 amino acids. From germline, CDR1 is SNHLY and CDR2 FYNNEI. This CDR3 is CASSGGLEYEQYF. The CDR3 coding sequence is TGTGCCAGCAGTGGGGGCCTGGAGTACGAGCAGTACTTC.

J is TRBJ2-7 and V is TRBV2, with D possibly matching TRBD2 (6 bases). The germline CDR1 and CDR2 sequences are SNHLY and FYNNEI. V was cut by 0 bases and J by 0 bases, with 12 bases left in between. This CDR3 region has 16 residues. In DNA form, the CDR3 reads TGTGCCAGCAGTGAAGCGTTTGGCGGGGTCTCCTACGAGCAGTACTTC. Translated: CASSEAFGGVSYEQYF.

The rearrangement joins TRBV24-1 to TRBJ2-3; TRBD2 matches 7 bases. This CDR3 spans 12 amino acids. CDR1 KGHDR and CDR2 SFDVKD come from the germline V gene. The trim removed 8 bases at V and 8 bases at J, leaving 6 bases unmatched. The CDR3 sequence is CATNKTSCTQYF. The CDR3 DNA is TGTGCCACCAATAAGACTAGCTGTACGCAGTATTTT.

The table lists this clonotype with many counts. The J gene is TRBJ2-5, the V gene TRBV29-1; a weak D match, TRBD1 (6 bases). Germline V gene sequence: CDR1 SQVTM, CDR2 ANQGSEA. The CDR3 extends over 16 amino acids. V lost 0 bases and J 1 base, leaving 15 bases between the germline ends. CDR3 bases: TGCAGCGTTGAAGATCTCGGAAGGGGGTTCCAAGAGACCCAGTACTTC. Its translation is CSVEDLGRGFQETQYF.

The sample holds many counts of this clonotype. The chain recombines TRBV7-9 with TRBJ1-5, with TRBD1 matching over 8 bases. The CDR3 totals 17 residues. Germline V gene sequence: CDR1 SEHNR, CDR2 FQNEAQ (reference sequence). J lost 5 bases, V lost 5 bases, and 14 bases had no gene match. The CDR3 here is CASSPGTGPVRDQPQHF. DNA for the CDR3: TGTGCCAGCAGCCCCGGGACAGGCCCCGTTAGGGATCAGCCCCAGCATTTT. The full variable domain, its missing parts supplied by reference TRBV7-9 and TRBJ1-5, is DTGVSQNPRHKITKRGQNVTFRCDPISEHNRLYWYRQTLGQGPEFLTYFQNEAQLEKSRLLSDRFSAERPKGSFSTLEIQRTEQGDSAMYLCASSPGTGPVRDQPQHFGDGTRLSIL.

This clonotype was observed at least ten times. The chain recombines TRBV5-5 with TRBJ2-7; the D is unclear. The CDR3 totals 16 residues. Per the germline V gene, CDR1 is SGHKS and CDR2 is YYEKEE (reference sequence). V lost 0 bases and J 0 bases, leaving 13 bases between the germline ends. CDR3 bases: TGTGCCAGCAGCTTGGCCTCCGGACCTAGCTCCTACGAGCAGTACTTC. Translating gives CASSLASGPSSYEQYF.

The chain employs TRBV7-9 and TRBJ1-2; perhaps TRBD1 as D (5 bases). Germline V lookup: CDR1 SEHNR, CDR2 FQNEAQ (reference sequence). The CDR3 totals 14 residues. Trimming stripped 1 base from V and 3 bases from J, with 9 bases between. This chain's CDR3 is CASSLGREDYGYTF. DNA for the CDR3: TGTGCCAGCAGCTTAGGCAGGGAGGACTATGGCTACACCTTC.

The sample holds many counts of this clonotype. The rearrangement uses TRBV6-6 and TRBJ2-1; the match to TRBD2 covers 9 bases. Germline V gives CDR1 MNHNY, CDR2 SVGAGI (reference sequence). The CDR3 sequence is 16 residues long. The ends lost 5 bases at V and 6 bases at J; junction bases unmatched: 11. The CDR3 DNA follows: TGTGCCAGCAGTCCGATGAAGCGGGGGGCGGGCAATGAGCAGTTCTTC. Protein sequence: CASSPMKRGAGNEQFF.

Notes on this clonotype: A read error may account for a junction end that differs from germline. DNA for the CDR3: TGTGCCAGCAACTTACAGGGGCCAAACTATGGCTACACCTTC. This sequence encodes CASNLQGPNYGYTF. The rearrangement uses TRBV7-9 and TRBJ1-2; TRBD1 aligns across 7 bases. The CDR3 extends over 14 amino acids. The germline V gene has CDR1 SEHNR and CDR2 FQNEAQ (reference sequence). The whole variable domain, remainder taken from reference TRBV7-9 and TRBJ1-2, is DTGVSQNPRHKITKRGQNVTFRCDPISEHNRLYWYRQTLGQGPEFLTYFQNEAQLEKSRLLSDRFSAERPKGSFSTLEIQRTEQGDSAMYLCASNLQGPNYGYTFGSGTRLTVV.